These T cell receptor beta chains were read from a single sample in a study of shared clonotypes between healthy human individuals. Profiling relied on immunoSEQ multiplex PCR, and the TCRdb table lists in-frame clones only, not all of them. The sample lists about 1.5 million clones, around 98% seen once, with around 0.45% in the top ten. Sequenced: naive CD4+ T cells sorted from blood. The receptors were sampled from a young man in good health. The CDR3 runs from the conserved cysteine through the conserved F or W. Fields, in order: V gene, J gene, CDR3 length, CDR3 protein.

v_call: TRBV5-1; j_call: TRBJ2-5; cdr3_length: 15; cdr3_aa: CASSSLAGGKETQYF
v_call: TRBV5-4; j_call: TRBJ1-2; cdr3_length: 13; cdr3_aa: CASSLYPLGGYTF
v_call: TRBV19; j_call: TRBJ1-1; cdr3_length: 15; cdr3_aa: CASRSRGLEDTEAFF
v_call: TRBV18; j_call: TRBJ1-1; cdr3_length: 12; cdr3_aa: CASSPLGTEAFF
v_call: TRBV10-2; j_call: TRBJ2-5; cdr3_length: 15; cdr3_aa: CASSESLAGAETQYF
v_call: TRBV5-1; j_call: TRBJ2-1; cdr3_length: 16; cdr3_aa: CASSSETGHSYNEQFF
v_call: TRBV29-1; j_call: TRBJ2-3; cdr3_length: 13; cdr3_aa: CSVATGVTDTQYF
v_call: TRBV5-1; j_call: TRBJ2-7; cdr3_length: 15; cdr3_aa: CASSLGHRGGEGQYF
v_call: TRBV6-5; j_call: TRBJ2-7; cdr3_length: 16; cdr3_aa: CASSYSEGIKGYEQYF
v_call: TRBV6-5; j_call: TRBJ1-1; cdr3_length: 12; cdr3_aa: CASSRDGGEAFF
v_call: TRBV9; j_call: TRBJ2-2; cdr3_length: 12; cdr3_aa: CASSVAPGELFF
v_call: TRBV12-2; j_call: TRBJ2-3; cdr3_length: 16; cdr3_aa: CASRLAGGLGTDTQYF
v_call: TRBV5-1; j_call: TRBJ1-4; cdr3_length: 16; cdr3_aa: CASSLGGQGSVKKLFF
v_call: TRBV5-1; j_call: TRBJ2-1; cdr3_length: 22; cdr3_aa: CASSLGGQGARKGSKLDNEQFF
v_call: TRBV7-8; j_call: TRBJ2-1; cdr3_length: 12; cdr3_aa: CASSLARGEQFF
v_call: TRBV5-1; j_call: TRBJ2-7; cdr3_length: 15; cdr3_aa: CASSVLAGRYYEQYF
v_call: TRBV11-1; j_call: TRBJ2-3; cdr3_length: 17; cdr3_aa: CASSPRGAGSSTDTQYF
v_call: TRBV10-3; j_call: TRBJ2-4; cdr3_length: 16; cdr3_aa: CAIIRVGVGAKNIQYF
v_call: TRBV30; j_call: TRBJ1-2; cdr3_length: 13; cdr3_aa: CAWGTGGGYGYTF
v_call: TRBV2; j_call: TRBJ2-7; cdr3_length: 15; cdr3_aa: CASTADRGQLREQYF